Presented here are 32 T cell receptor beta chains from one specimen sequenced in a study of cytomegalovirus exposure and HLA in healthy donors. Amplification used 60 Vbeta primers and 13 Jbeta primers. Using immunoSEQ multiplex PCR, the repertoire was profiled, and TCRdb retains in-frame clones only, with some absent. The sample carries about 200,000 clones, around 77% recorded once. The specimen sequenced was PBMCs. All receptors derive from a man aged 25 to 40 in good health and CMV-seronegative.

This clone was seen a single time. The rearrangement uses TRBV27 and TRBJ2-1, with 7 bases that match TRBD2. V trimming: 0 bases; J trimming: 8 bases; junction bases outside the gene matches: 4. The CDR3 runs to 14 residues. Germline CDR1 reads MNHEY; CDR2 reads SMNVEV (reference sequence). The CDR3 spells CASSLSLSGHEQFF. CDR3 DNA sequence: TGTGCCAGCAGTTTATCTCTTAGCGGGCATGAGCAGTTCTTC.

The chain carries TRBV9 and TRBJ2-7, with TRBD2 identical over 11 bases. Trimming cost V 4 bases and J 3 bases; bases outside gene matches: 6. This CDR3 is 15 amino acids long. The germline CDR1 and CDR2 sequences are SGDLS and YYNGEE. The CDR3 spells CASSFGTSGGYEQYF. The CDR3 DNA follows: TGTGCCAGCAGCTTTGGGACTAGCGGCGGCTACGAGCAGTACTTC.

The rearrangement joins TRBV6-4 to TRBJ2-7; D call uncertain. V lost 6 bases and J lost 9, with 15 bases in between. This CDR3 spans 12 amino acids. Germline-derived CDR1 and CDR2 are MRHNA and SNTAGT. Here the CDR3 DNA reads TGTGCCAGCAGAAAACGACGACGGGTGCAGTACTTC. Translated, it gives CASRKRRRVQYF.

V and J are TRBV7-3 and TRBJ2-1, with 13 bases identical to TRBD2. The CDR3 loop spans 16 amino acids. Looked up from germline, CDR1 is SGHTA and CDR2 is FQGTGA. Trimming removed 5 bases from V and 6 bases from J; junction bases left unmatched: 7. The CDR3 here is CASSTHGTSGTNEQFF. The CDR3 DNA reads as TGTGCCAGCAGCACGCATGGGACTAGCGGGACCAATGAGCAGTTCTTC.

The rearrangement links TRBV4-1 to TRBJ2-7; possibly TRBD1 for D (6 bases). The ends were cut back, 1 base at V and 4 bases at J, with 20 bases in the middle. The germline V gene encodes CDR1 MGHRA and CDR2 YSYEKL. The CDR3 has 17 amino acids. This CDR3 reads CASSQGDGQGRGYEQYF. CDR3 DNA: TGCGCCAGCAGCCAAGGGGATGGGCAGGGGAGAGGATACGAGCAGTACTTC.

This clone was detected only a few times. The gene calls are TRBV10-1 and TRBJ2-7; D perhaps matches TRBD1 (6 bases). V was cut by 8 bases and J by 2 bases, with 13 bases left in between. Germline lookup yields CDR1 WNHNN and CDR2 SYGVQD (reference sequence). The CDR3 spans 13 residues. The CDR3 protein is CASPGDKTYEQYF. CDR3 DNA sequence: TGCGCCAGCCCAGGGGATAAAACCTACGAGCAGTACTTC.

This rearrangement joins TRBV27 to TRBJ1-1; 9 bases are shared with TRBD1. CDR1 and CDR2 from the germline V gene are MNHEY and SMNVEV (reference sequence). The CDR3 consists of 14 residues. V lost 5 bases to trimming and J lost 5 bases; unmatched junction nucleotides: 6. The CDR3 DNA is TGTGCCAGCAGTAGGACAGGGGCCTTGACTGAAGCTTTCTTT. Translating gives CASSRTGALTEAFF.

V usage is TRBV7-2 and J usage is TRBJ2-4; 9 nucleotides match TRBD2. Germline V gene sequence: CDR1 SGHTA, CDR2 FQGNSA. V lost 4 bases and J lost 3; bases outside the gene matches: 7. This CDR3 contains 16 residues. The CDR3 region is CASSSKRLADKNIQYF. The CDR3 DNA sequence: TGTGCCAGCAGCTCGAAGAGACTAGCGGACAAAAACATTCAGTACTTC. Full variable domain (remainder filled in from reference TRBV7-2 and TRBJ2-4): GAGVSQSPSNKVTEKGKDVELRCDPISGHTALYWYRQSLGQGLEFLIYFQGNSAPDKSGLPSDRFSAERTGGSVSTLTIQRTQQEDSAVYLCASSSKRLADKNIQYFGAGTRLSVL.

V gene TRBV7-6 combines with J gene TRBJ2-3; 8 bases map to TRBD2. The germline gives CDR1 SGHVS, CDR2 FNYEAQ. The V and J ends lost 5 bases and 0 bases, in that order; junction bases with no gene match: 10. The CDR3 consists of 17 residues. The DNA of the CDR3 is TGTGCCAGCAGCCCGATAGCGGGGATGTCTAGCACAGATACGCAGTATTTT. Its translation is CASSPIAGMSSTDTQYF.

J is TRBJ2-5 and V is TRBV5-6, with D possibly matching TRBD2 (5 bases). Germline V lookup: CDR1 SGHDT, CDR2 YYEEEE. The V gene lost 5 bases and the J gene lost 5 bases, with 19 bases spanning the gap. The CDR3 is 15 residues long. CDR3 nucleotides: TGTGCCAGCAGACGTCCTGGAGGTCTTCTGGAGACCCAGTACTTC. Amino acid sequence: CASRRPGGLLETQYF. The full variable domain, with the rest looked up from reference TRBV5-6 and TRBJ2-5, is DAGVTQSPTHLIKTRGQQVTLRCSPKSGHDTVSWYQQALGQGPQFIFQYYEEEERQRGNFPDRFSGHQFPNYSSELNVNALLLGDSALYLCASRRPGGLLETQYFGPGTRLLVL.

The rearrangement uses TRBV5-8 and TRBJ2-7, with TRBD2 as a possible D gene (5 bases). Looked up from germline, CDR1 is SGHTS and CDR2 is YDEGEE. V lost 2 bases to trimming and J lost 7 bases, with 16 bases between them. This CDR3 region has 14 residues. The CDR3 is CASSFRGLTREQYF. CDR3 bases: TGTGCCAGCAGCTTCCGGGGTCTGACGAGGGAGCAGTACTTC.

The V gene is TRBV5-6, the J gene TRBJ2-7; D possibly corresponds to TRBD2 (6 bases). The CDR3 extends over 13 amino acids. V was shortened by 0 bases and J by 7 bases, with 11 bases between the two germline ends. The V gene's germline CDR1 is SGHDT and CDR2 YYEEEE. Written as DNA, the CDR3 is TGTGCCAGCAGCTTGGCTCCCGCGGGGGAGCAGTACTTC. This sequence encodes CASSLAPAGEQYF.

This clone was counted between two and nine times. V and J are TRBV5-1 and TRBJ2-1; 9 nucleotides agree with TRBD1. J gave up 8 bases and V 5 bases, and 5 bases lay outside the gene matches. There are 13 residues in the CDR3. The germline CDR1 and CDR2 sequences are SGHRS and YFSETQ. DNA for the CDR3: TGCGCCAGCAGACGAACAGGGGGCGATGAGCAGTTCTTC. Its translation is CASRRTGGDEQFF. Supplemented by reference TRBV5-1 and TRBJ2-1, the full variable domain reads KAGVTQTPRYLIKTRGQQVTLSCSPISGHRSVSWYQQTPGQGLQFLFEYFSETQRNKGNFPGRFSGRQFSNSRSEMNVSTLELGDSALYLCASRRTGGDEQFFGPGTRLTVL.

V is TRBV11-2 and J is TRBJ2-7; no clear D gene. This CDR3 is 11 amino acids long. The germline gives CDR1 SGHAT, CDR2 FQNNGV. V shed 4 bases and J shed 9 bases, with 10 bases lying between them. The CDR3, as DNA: TGTGCCAGCAGCTCCGTGGGCGTGCAGTACTTC. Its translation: CASSSVGVQYF. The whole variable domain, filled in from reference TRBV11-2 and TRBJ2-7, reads EAGVAQSPRYKIIEKRQSVAFWCNPISGHATLYWYQQILGQGPKLLIQFQNNGVVDDSQLPKDRFSAERLKGVDSTLKIQPAKLEDSAVYLCASSSVGVQYFGPGTRLTVT.

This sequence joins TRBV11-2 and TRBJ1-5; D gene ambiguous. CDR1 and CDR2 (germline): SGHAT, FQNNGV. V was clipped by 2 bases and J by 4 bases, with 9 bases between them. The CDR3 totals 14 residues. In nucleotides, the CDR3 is TGTGCCAGCAGCTTACCCGGTTTTAATCAGCCCCAGCATTTT. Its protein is CASSLPGFNQPQHF.

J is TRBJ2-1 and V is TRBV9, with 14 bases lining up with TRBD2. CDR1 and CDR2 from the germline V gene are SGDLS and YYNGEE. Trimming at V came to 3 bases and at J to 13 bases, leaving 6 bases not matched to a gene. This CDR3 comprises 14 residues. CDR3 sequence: CASSAGLAGVGQFF. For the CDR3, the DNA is TGTGCCAGCAGCGCGGGACTAGCGGGAGTAGGACAGTTCTTC. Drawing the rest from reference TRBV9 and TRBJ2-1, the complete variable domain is DSGVTQTPKHLITATGQRVTLRCSPRSGDLSVYWYQQSLDQGLQFLIQYYNGEERAKGNILERFSAQQFPDLHSELNLSSLELGDSALYFCASSAGLAGVGQFFGPGTRLTVL.

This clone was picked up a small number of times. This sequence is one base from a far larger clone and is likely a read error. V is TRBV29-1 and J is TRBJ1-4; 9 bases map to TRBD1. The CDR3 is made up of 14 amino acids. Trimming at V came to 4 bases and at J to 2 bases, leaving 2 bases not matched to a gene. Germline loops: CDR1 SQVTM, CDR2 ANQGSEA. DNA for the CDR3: TGCAGCGTTGGGACAGGGGCGACTAATGAAAAACTGTTTTTT. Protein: CSVGTGATNEKLFF.

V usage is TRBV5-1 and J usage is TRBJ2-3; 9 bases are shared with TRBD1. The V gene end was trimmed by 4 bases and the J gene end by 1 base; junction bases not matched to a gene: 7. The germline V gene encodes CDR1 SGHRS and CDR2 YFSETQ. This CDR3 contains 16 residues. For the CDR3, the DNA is TGCGCCAGCAGCCCGAGACGACAGGGGGGCACAGATACGCAGTATTTT. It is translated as CASSPRRQGGTDTQYF.

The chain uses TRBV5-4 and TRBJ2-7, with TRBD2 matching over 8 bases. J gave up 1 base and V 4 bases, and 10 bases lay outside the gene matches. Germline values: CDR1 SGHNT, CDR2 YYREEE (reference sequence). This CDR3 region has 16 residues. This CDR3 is CASSGARVAGSYEQYF. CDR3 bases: TGTGCCAGCAGCGGGGCGCGGGTAGCGGGGTCCTACGAGCAGTACTTC.

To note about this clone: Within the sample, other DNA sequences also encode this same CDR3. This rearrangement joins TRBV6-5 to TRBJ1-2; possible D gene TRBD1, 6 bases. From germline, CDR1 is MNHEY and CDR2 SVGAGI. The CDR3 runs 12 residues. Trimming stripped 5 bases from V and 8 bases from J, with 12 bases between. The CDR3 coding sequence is TGTGCCAGCAGTGCCCAGGGGTACGGCTACACCTTC. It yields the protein CASSAQGYGYTF.

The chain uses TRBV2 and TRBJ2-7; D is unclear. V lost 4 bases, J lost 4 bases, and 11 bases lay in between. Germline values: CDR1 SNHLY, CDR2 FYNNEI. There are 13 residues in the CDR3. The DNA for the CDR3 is TGTGCCAGCAGTGTGTATAGAAATTACGAGCAGTACTTC. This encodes CASSVYRNYEQYF. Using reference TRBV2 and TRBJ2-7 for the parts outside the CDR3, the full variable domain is EPEVTQTPSHQVTQMGQEVILRCVPISNHLYFYWYRQILGQKVEFLVSFYNNEISEKSEIFDDQFSVERPDGSNFTLKIRSTKLEDSAMYFCASSVYRNYEQYFGPGTRLTVT.

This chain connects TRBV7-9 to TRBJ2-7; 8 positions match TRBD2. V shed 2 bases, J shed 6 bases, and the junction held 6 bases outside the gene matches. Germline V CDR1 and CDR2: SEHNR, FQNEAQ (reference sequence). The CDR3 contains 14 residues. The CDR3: CASSLTAGEGEQYF. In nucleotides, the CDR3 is TGTGCCAGCAGCTTAACAGCGGGAGAGGGCGAGCAGTACTTC.

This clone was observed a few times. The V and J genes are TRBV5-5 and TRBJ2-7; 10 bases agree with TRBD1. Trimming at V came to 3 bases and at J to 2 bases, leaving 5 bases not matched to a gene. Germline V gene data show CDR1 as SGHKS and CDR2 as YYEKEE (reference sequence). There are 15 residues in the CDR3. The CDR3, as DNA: TGTGCCAGCAGCTCGTCCGGACAGGGGGCCTACGAGCAGTACTTC. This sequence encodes CASSSSGQGAYEQYF.

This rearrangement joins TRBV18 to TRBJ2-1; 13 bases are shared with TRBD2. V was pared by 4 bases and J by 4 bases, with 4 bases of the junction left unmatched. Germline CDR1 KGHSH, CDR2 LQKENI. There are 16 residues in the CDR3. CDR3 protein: CASSLRTSGSYNEQFF. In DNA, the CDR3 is TGTGCCAGCTCACTACGGACTAGCGGGAGTTACAATGAGCAGTTCTTC.

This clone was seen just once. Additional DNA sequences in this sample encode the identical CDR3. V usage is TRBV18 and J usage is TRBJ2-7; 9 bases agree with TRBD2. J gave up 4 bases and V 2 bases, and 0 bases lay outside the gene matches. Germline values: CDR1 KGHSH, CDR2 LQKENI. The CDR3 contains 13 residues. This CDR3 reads CASSPTSGYEQYF. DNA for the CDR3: TGTGCCAGCTCACCAACTAGCGGGTACGAGCAGTACTTC. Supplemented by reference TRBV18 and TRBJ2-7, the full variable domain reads NAGVMQNPRHLVRRRGQEARLRCSPMKGHSHVYWYRQLPEEGLKFMVYLQKENIIDESGMPKERFSAEFPKEGPSILRIQQVVRGDSAAYFCASSPTSGYEQYFGPGTRLTVT.

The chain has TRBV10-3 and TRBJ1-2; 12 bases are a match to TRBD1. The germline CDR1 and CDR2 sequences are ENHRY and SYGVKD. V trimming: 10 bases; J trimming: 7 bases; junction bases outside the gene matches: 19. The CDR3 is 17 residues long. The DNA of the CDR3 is TGTGCCACTATGAACCCGGGACAGGGGGCGGGATCGCGTGGCTACACCTTC. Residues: CATMNPGQGAGSRGYTF.

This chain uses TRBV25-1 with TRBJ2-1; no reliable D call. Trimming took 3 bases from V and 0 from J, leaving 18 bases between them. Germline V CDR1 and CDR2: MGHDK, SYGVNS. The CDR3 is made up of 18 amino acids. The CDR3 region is CASSDPRRQFVSYNEQFF. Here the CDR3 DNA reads TGTGCCAGCAGTGACCCCCGGCGACAATTTGTCTCCTACAATGAGCAGTTCTTC.

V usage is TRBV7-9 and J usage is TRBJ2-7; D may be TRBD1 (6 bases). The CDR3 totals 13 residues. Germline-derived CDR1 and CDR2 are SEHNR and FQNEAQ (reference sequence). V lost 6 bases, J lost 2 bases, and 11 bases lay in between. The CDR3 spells CASSQGLPYEQYF. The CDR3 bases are TGTGCCAGCAGTCAGGGGTTGCCCTACGAGCAGTACTTC.

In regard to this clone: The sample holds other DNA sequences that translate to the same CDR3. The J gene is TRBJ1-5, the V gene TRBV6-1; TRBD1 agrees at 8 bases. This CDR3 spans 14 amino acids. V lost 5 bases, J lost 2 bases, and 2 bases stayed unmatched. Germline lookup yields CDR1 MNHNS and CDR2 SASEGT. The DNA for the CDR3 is TGTGCCAGCAGTCCGGGACAGGGCAATCAGCCCCAGCATTTT. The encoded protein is CASSPGQGNQPQHF.

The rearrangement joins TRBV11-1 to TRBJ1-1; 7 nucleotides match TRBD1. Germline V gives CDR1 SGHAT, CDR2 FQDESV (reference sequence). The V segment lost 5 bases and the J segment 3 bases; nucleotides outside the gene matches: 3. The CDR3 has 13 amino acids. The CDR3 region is CASSQTGDTEAFF. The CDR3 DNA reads TGTGCCAGCAGCCAAACAGGGGACACTGAAGCTTTCTTT.

In DNA, the CDR3 is TGTGCCAGCAGTTTGACGGGAGCGGCAGATACGCAGTATTTT. This gives the protein CASSLTGAADTQYF. This rearrangement joins TRBV6-5 to TRBJ2-3; D possibly corresponds to TRBD2 (6 bases). There are 14 residues in the CDR3. Germline V CDR1 and CDR2: MNHEY, SVGAGI. Trimming left V 4 bases short and J 4 bases short, with 12 bases between.

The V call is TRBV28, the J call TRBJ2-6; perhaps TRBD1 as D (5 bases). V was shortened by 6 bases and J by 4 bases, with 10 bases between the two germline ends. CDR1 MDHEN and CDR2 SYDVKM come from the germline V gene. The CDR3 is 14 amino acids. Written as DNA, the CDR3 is TGTGCCAGCAGCCCAGGGCGCGGGGCCAACGTCCTGACTTTC. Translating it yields CASSPGRGANVLTF. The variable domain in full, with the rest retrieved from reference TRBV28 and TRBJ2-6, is DVKVTQSSRYLVKRTGEKVFLECVQDMDHENMFWYRQDPGLGLRLIYFSYDVKMKEKGDIPEGYSVSREKKERFSLILESASTNQTSMYLCASSPGRGANVLTFGAGSRLTVL.